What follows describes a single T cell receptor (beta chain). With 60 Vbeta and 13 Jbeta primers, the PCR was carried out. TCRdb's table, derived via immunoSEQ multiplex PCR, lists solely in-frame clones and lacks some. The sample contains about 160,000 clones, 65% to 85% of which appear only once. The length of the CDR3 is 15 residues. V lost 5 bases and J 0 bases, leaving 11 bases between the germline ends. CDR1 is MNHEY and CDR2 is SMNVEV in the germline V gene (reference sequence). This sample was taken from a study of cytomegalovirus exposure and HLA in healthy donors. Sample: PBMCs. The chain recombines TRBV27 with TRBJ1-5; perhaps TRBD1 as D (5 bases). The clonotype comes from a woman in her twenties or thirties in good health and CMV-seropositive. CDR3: CASSPREYSNQPQHF. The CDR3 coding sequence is TGTGCCAGCAGTCCCAGGGAATATAGCAATCAGCCCCAGCATTTT.